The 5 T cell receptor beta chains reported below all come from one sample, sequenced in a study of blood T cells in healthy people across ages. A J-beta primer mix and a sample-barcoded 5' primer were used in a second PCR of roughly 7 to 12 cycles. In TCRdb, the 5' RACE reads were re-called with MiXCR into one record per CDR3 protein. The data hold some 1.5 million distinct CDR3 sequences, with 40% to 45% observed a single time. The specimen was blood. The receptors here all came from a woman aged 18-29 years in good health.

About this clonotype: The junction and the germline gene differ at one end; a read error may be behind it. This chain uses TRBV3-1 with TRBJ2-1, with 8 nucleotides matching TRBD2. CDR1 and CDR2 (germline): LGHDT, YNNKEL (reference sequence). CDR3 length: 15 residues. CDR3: CTSSQSGLGLNEQFF. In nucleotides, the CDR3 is TGTACCAGCAGCCAATCGGGACTAGGTCTCAATGAGCAGTTCTTC.

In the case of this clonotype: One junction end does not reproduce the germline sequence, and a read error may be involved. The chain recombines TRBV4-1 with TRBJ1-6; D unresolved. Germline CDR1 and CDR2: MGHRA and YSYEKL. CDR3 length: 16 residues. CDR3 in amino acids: CASSLGPGSYNLPLHF. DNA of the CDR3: TGCGCCAGCAGCCTTGGCCCTGGCTCCTATAATTTACCCCTCCACTTT.

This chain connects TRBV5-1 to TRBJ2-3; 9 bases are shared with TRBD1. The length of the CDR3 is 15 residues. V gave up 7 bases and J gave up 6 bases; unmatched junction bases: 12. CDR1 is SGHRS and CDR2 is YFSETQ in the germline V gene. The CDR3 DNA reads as TGCGCCAGCTCTACCGGACAGGGGAGTGGGGATACGCAGTATTTT. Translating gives CASSTGQGSGDTQYF.

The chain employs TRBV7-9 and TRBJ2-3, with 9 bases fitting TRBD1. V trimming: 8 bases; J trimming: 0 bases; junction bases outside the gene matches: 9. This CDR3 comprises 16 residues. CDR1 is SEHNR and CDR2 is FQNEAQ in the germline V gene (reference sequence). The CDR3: CASGYGTGFSTDTQYF. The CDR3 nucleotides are TGTGCCAGCGGCTACGGGACAGGGTTTAGCACAGATACGCAGTATTTT. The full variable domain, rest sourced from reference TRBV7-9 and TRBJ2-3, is DTGVSQNPRHKITKRGQNVTFRCDPISEHNRLYWYRQTLGQGPEFLTYFQNEAQLEKSRLLSDRFSAERPKGSFSTLEIQRTEQGDSAMYLCASGYGTGFSTDTQYFGPGTRLTVL.

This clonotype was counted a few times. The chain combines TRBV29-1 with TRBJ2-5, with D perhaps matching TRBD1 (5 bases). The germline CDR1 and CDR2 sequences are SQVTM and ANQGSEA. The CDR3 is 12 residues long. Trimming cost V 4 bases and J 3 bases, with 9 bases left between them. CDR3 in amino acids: CSVAGMEETQYF. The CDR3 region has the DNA TGCAGCGTTGCAGGGATGGAAGAGACCCAGTACTTC.